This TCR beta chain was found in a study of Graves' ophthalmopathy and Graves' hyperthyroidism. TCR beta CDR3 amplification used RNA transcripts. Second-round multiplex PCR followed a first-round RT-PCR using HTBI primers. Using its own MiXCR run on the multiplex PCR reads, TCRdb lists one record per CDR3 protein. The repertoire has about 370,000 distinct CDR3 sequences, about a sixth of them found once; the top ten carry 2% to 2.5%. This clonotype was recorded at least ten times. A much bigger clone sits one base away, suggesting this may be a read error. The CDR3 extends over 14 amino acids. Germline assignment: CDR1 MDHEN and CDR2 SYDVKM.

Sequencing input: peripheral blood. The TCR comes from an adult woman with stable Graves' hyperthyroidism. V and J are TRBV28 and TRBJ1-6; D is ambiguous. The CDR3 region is CASSMGFYNSHLHF. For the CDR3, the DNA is TGTGCCAGCAGTATGGGGTTCTATAATTCACACCTCCACTTT.